This T cell receptor beta chain derives from a study of OX40 agonist ivuxolimab in advanced cancers. Study-level background: Earlier anti-PD-1, anti-PD-L1 or anti-CTLA-4 therapy was permitted; over 35% had received some. Partial responses were achieved by three patients, of whom one had hepatocellular carcinoma and two had cutaneous melanoma.

Whole-study findings and limits: Determination of antigen specificity was not performed for the expanded peripheral T cells.

Peripheral blood came from all dose cohorts at three timepoints. Details on this clone: Its antigen remains unidentified.

Method: immunoSEQ multiplex PCR; TCRdb's copy keeps in-frame clones and lacks some. The sample lists around 100,000 clones, 89% seen once, with approximately 0.16% in the top ten. V lost 0 bases, J lost 5 bases, and 6 bases stayed unmatched. Per germline, CDR1 SGHRS and CDR2 YFSETQ. The CDR3 runs 17 residues. Sequencing was performed on CD4+ or CD8+ T cells sorted from blood, taken in a trial of the OX40 agonist ivuxolimab. This sequence originates from an adult with an advanced solid tumor such as melanoma, head and neck, liver or kidney cancer. The V gene is TRBV5-1, the J gene TRBJ2-3; 13 nucleotides align to TRBD2. The CDR3 region is CASSLEGTSGTKDTQYF. DNA for the CDR3: TGCGCCAGCAGCTTGGAAGGGACTAGCGGGACGAAAGATACGCAGTATTTT.